This T cell receptor beta chain was sequenced during a study of response to subunit inactivated influenza vaccine. Findings and limits, study-wide: Each seasonal influenza vaccination recruits few new T cells, the authors suggested.

TCRdb reprocessed the RT-PCR reads via MiXCR and lists one record per CDR3 protein. The data show 490,000 or so distinct CDR3 sequences, 6.5% to 8% seen once. The CDR3 length is 16 residues. Germline CDR1 MNHEY, CDR2 SVGEGT. V lost 2 bases to trimming and J lost 0 bases, with 11 bases between them. This clonotype appeared a few times. Its antigen remains unknown. Specimen: PBMCs from blood, collected approximately 25 months after vaccination. The chain joins TRBV6-2 or TRBV6-3 to TRBJ1-5; D is unresolved. This clonotype was sampled from a man aged 50-75 years who received an inactivated influenza vaccine. CDR3 in amino acids: CASSYLTLDSNQPQHF. The CDR3 DNA reads TGTGCCAGCAGTTACCTGACTTTGGATAGCAATCAGCCCCAGCATTTT.